Below, 5 T cell receptor beta chains from the same sample are listed, as sequenced in a study of T-cell memory formation after mild COVID-19. TCRdb processed the 5' RACE reads anew with MiXCR; each CDR3 protein has one entry. The sample lists 85,000 to 120,000 distinct CDR3 sequences; about 17% were seen once. The specimen sequenced was PBMCs or a T cell subset sorted from them (not recorded which). The receptors were gathered from an adult woman who had mild COVID-19 (a few samples of this study predate the infection). Cell type and time point are not known.

This clonotype has at least ten counts. The J gene is TRBJ2-1, the V gene TRBV7-2; D is unclear. The V and J ends lost 1 base and 6 bases respectively, with 16 bases between them. Germline lookup yields CDR1 SGHTA and CDR2 FQGNSA. This CDR3 has 16 residues. The CDR3 nucleotides read TGTGCCAGCAGCTTAGGTCTAGGGAAAAGGCTCAATGAGCAGTTCTTC. This encodes CASSLGLGKRLNEQFF.

This clonotype has a handful of counts. This chain joins TRBV29-1 and TRBJ2-7, with D possibly being TRBD2 (5 bases). CDR1 is SQVTM, CDR2 ANQGSEA, per germline. The V end was cut by 4 bases, the J end by 1 base, with 17 bases between. The CDR3 extends over 15 amino acids. CDR3 sequence: CSVGVEELWSYEQYF. The CDR3 coding sequence is TGCAGCGTTGGGGTGGAGGAACTTTGGTCCTACGAGCAGTACTTC.

The table lists this clonotype with a few counts. The genes are TRBV27 and TRBJ2-3; tentatively, D is TRBD1 or TRBD2 (6 bases each). The CDR3 is 18 amino acids. Per the germline V gene, CDR1 is MNHEY and CDR2 is SMNVEV (reference sequence). V was cut by 0 bases and J by 0 bases, with 16 bases left in between. CDR3 sequence: CASSLSSSGAPSTDTQYF. The CDR3 bases are TGTGCCAGCAGTTTATCCTCATCGGGGGCCCCCAGCACAGATACGCAGTATTTT.

This clonotype was picked up a small number of times. The V gene is TRBV5-1, the J gene TRBJ2-7; no clear D. Germline V lookup: CDR1 SGHRS, CDR2 YFSETQ. Deletions cut 6 bases from V and 3 bases from J, with 13 bases between. This CDR3 has 13 amino acids. Here the CDR3 DNA reads TGCGCCAGCATGCTTGAACAGCACTACGAGCAGTACTTC. It codes for CASMLEQHYEQYF.

The CDR3 region is CASSSSGGVETQYF. The CDR3 DNA sequence: TGTGCCAGCAGCTCGTCAGGGGGCGTGGAGACCCAGTACTTC. The chain uses TRBV9 and TRBJ2-5; 8 nucleotides agree with TRBD1. Germline V lookup: CDR1 SGDLS, CDR2 YYNGEE. V shed 4 bases and J 5 bases; nucleotides not matched to a gene: 7. The CDR3 runs 14 residues.